These T cell receptor beta chains were read from a single sample in a study of response to subunit inactivated influenza vaccine. One entry per CDR3 protein results from TCRdb running MiXCR on the RT-PCR reads. The profile covers about 160,000 distinct CDR3 sequences, with under 13% appearing a single time and over 10% taken by the ten largest. The starting material was non-naive T cells sorted from PBMCs, obtained more than 35 days after vaccination. The origin of the receptors is a man aged 45-60 years who received an inactivated influenza vaccine. CDR3s leave out the opening cysteine and the closing phenylalanine or tryptophan. Each record gives: V gene, D gene, J gene, CDR3 protein. A D gene is named only where the DNA matches it firmly.

TRBV20-1	NA	TRBJ2-1	SARDRLGRSSYNEQF
TRBV7-2	NA	TRBJ2-7	ASSPRQGRAYEQY
TRBV23-1	TRBD1	TRBJ2-7	ASTGQEKNYEQY
TRBV12-3/TRBV12-4	NA	TRBJ1-1	ASTGENTEAF
TRBV11-2	NA	TRBJ2-2	ASSLELGSRRMEKNTGELF
TRBV5-1	TRBD1	TRBJ2-7	ASSFGTGYGEQY
TRBV20-1	NA	TRBJ2-7	SALRPSYEQY
TRBV10-3	TRBD1	TRBJ2-7	AISWTGGENEQY
TRBV5-6	TRBD1	TRBJ1-4	ASSSRDRVSEKLF
TRBV5-1	TRBD1	TRBJ2-7	ASSLGTGGGYEQY
TRBV9	TRBD2	TRBJ2-1	ASNALGRLDNEQF
TRBV7-2	NA	TRBJ1-4	ASSLGGGDEKLF
TRBV3-1	TRBD1	TRBJ1-1	ASSHRDRPLQAF
TRBV4-2	NA	TRBJ1-5	ASSQDGQPNQPQH
TRBV3-1	TRBD1	TRBJ1-3	ASSQSPQGRQGNTIY
TRBV4-3	TRBD1	TRBJ1-4	ASSQEPVDRDKLF
TRBV6-2/TRBV6-3	NA	TRBJ1-1	ASSYPIVGGLNTEAF
TRBV12-3/TRBV12-4	TRBD2	TRBJ2-3	ASRLTSGGIPQY
TRBV5-1	TRBD1	TRBJ2-7	ASSPGTETYEQY
TRBV15	NA	TRBJ2-7	ATSRATGHQLYEQY
TRBV6-5	NA	TRBJ1-3	ASTLGRGPGNTIY
TRBV5-1	NA	TRBJ2-1	ASSLALGNEQF
TRBV11-2	TRBD1	TRBJ2-2	ASSFLRTGGKSRTGELF
TRBV24-1	TRBD1	TRBJ2-3	ATSATDRGGDTQY